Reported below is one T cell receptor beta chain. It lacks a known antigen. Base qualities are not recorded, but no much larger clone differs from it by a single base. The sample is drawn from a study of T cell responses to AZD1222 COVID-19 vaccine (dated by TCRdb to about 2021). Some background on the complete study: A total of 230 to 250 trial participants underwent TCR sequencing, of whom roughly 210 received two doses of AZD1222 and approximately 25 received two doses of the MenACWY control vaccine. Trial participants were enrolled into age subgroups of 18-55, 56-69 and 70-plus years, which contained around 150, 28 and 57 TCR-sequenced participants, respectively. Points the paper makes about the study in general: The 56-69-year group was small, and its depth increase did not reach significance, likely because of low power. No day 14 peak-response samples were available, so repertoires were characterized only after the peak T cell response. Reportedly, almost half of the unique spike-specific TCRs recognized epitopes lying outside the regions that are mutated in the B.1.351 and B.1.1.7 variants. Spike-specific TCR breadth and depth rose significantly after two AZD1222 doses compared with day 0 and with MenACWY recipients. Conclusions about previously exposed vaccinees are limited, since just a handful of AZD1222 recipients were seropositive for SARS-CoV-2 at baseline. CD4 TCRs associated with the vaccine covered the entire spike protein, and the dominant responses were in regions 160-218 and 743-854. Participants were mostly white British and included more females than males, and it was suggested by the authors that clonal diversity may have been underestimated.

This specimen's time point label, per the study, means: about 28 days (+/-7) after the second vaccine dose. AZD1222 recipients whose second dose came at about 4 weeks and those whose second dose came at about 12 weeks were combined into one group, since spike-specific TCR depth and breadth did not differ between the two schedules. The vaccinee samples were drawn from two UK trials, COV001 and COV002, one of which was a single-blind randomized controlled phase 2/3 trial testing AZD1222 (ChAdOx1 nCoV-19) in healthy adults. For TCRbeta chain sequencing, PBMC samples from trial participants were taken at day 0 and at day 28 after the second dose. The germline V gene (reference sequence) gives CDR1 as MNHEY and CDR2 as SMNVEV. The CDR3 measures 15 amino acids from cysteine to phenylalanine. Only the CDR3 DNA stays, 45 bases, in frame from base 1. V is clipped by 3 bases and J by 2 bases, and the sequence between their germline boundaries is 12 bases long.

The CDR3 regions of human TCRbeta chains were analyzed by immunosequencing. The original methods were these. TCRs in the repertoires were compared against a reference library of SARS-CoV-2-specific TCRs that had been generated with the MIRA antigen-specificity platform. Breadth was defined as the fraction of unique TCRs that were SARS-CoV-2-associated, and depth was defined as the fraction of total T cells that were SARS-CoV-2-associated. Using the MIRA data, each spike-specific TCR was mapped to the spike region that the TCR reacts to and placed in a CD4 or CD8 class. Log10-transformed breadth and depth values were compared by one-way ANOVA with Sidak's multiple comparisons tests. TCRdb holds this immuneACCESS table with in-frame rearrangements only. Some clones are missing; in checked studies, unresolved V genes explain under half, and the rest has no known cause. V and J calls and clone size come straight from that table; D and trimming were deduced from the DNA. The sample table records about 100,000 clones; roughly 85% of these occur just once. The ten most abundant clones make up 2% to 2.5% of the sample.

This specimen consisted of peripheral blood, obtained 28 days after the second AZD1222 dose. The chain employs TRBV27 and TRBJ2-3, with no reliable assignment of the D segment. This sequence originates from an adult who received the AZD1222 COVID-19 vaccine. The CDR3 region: CASSFGQLNTDTQYF. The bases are TGTGCCAGCAGTTTTGGGCAACTAAACACAGATACGCAGTATTTT.